The rows below give T cell receptor beta chains drawn from one sample of a study of T-cell memory formation after mild COVID-19. One entry per CDR3 protein, called by TCRdb with MiXCR from the 5' RACE reads. The sample holds 100,000 to 150,000 distinct CDR3 sequences, approximately 5.9% seen once. The sample comprised PBMCs or a T cell subset sorted from them (not recorded which). Receptor source: an adult woman who had mild COVID-19 (a few samples of this study predate the infection). Cell type and time point are not known. Each CDR3 is given with its conserved first and last residue. Each record gives: J gene, D gene, V gene, clone size, CDR3 DNA, CDR3 protein. The D gene is left open where the match is weak. The size field is filled for only some rows; it gives once, few, many or a size class.

TRBJ1-2,TRBD1,TRBV12-3/TRBV12-4,many,TGTGCCAGCAGTCCACAGGGGCGAGGCTACACCTTC,CASSPQGRGYTF
TRBJ1-2,TRBD1,TRBV12-3/TRBV12-4,few,TGTGCCAGCAGGGGCGACAGGGGGGCCTATGGCTACACCTTC,CASRGDRGAYGYTF
TRBJ1-3,-,TRBV10-2,-,TGCGCCAGTCTTAAGGGCCCGAGCTCTGGAAACACCATATATTTT,CASLKGPSSGNTIYF
TRBJ1-1,TRBD1,TRBV5-6,few,TGTGCCAGCAGCCGCGACTTACGGACAGGGAACACTGAAGCTTTCTTT,CASSRDLRTGNTEAFF
TRBJ1-1,-,TRBV12-3/TRBV12-4,-,TGTGCCAGCAGAGCGGGACTGCGGAACACTGAAGCTTTCTTT,CASRAGLRNTEAFF
TRBJ2-7,-,TRBV19,-,TGTGCCAGTAGTATTATCGGGTCCTCCTACGAGCAGTACTTC,CASSIIGSSYEQYF
TRBJ2-1,TRBD1,TRBV7-2,-,TGTGCCAGCAGCCCGGACAGGGTGTACAATGAGCAGTTCTTC,CASSPDRVYNEQFF
TRBJ2-1,-,TRBV7-3,many,TGTGCCAGCAGCCCAGGCTGGGGACCCTTATTCGGTGAGCAGTTCTTC,CASSPGWGPLFGEQFF
TRBJ1-1,TRBD1,TRBV5-1,many,TGCGCCAGCAGCCCGGACAGGGAATCCACTGAAGCTTTCTTT,CASSPDRESTEAFF
TRBJ1-4,-,TRBV7-8,-,TGTGCCAGCAGCTTAGGGACAGTCAATGAAAAACTGTTTTTT,CASSLGTVNEKLFF
TRBJ1-5,-,TRBV19,few,TGTGCCAGTAGTATAAAGTCGACAGGACCACGGCCCCAGCATTTT,CASSIKSTGPRPQHF
TRBJ1-1,TRBD1,TRBV29-1,few,TGCAGCGTCTCGGGACAGGGTACCACTGAAGCTTTCTTT,CSVSGQGTTEAFF
TRBJ2-7,-,TRBV5-1,many,TGCGCCAGCAGCCGGGGGAGTCCGAACTCCTACGAGCAGTACTTC,CASSRGSPNSYEQYF
TRBJ2-3,TRBD2,TRBV7-9,few,TGTGCCAGCAGCGCCCGGACTAGCGGGGGCACAGATACGCAGTATTTT,CASSARTSGGTDTQYF
TRBJ2-3,TRBD1,TRBV30,-,TGTGCCTGTAAAAAGAGAGGGACAGCTAGCACAGATACGCAGTATTTT,CACKKRGTASTDTQYF
TRBJ2-1,TRBD1,TRBV24-1,-,TGTGCCACCAGCCGACAGGGTGTAAGGAATGAGCAGTTCTTC,CATSRQGVRNEQFF
TRBJ1-2,-,TRBV12-3/TRBV12-4,many,TGTGCCAGCAGTCCGGACCCATTCAGGGGCTACACCTTC,CASSPDPFRGYTF
TRBJ2-7,-,TRBV11-1,many,TGTGCCAGCAGCCAGACCGATGGGGGCGGCTACGAGCAGTACTTC,CASSQTDGGGYEQYF
TRBJ2-2,TRBD2,TRBV5-1,-,TGCGCCAGCAGACCGAGCGGGAAGGACACCGGGGAGCTGTTTTTT,CASRPSGKDTGELFF
TRBJ1-5,-,TRBV30,few,TGTGCCTGGAGTGGGCGTCAGGGCAATCAGCCCCAGCATTTT,CAWSGRQGNQPQHF
TRBJ1-2,TRBD1,TRBV29-1,many,TGCAGCGTTGATCGGACAGGGCAAGGCTACACCTTC,CSVDRTGQGYTF
TRBJ2-6,-,TRBV5-1,many,TGCGCCAGCAGCCCGTCTACCAAGTCTGGGGCCAACGTCCTGACTTTC,CASSPSTKSGANVLTF
TRBJ1-2,TRBD1,TRBV6-5,-,TGTGCCAGCAGTTACGATGGACAGGGAGTCTATGGCTACACCTTC,CASSYDGQGVYGYTF
TRBJ1-3,-,TRBV6-5,few,TGTGCCAGCAGTTACTCGTTGGCGTTAGGACAACCTTCTGGAAACACCATATATTTT,CASSYSLALGQPSGNTIYF
TRBJ2-2,-,TRBV11-3,few,TGTGCCAGCAGACGAAAGGGGAGCCCCGGGGAGCTGTTTTTT,CASRRKGSPGELFF
TRBJ1-6,-,TRBV27,many,TGTGCCAGCAGTTTATTGGATAATTCACCCCTCCACTTT,CASSLLDNSPLHF
TRBJ2-7,-,TRBV6-1,-,TGTGCCAGCAGTTTCGGGACTCCCATGGACGAGCAGTACTTC,CASSFGTPMDEQYF
TRBJ1-5,TRBD1,TRBV5-6,many,TGTGCCAGCAGCCTAAGACAGGGGTATCAGCCCCAGCATTTT,CASSLRQGYQPQHF
TRBJ2-4,-,TRBV12-3/TRBV12-4,-,TGTGCCAGCAGCCCCCTCGCGAACATTCAGTACTTC,CASSPLANIQYF
TRBJ2-3,TRBD2,TRBV20-1,few,TGCAGTGCTACCGGGGGGTCTCGCACCACTTATACGCAGTATTTT,CSATGGSRTTYTQYF
TRBJ1-5,-,TRBV12-3/TRBV12-4,-,TGTGCCAGCAGTTTACGTCGGCAGGGAACGAATCAGCCCCAGCATTTT,CASSLRRQGTNQPQHF
TRBJ2-1,TRBD2,TRBV12-3/TRBV12-4,many,TGTGCCAGCAGTAAGGCGCGGGGGTACACGTACAATGAGCAGTTCTTC,CASSKARGYTYNEQFF
TRBJ1-2,-,TRBV14,-,TGTGCCAGCAGCCACAACTATGGCTACACCTTC,CASSHNYGYTF
TRBJ2-6,-,TRBV30,-,TGTGCCTGGAGTGCGGCTGGGGCCAACGTCCTGACTTTC,CAWSAAGANVLTF
TRBJ2-1,-,TRBV5-6,many,TGTGCCAGCGGCGACGGTAACTCCTACAATGAGCAGTTCTTC,CASGDGNSYNEQFF
TRBJ1-4,-,TRBV29-1,few,TGCAGCGTTGCCGGGCCTCCAACTAATGAAAAACTGTTTTTT,CSVAGPPTNEKLFF
TRBJ2-3,-,TRBV14,-,TGTGCCAGCAGCTCTCGGACAGTATGGAGAGATACGCAGTATTTT,CASSSRTVWRDTQYF
TRBJ1-1,-,TRBV29-1,-,TGCAGCGCTGGGAGAGGGGCGAACACTGAAGCTTTCTTT,CSAGRGANTEAFF
TRBJ2-3,-,TRBV12-3/TRBV12-4,few,TGTGCCAGCAGTGACGGAGGAGGCACAGATACGCAGTATTTT,CASSDGGGTDTQYF
TRBJ1-5,TRBD1,TRBV20-1,-,TGCAGTGCGGTCCAGGGGGCGTCCCAGCATTTT,CSAVQGASQHF
TRBJ1-1,TRBD1,TRBV3-1,-,TGTGCCAGCAGCCGAAACGGACAGGGGGCGGGAGCTTTCTTT,CASSRNGQGAGAFF
TRBJ2-7,TRBD1,TRBV12-3/TRBV12-4,many,TGTGCCAGCAGTAACGGGCCCGGGACAGGGTTTACCTACGAGCAGTACTTC,CASSNGPGTGFTYEQYF
TRBJ1-2,TRBD1,TRBV4-1,-,TGCGCCAGCAGCCAAGAGCGACAGGGGGCAGGTGGCTACACCTTC,CASSQERQGAGGYTF
TRBJ1-4,-,TRBV7-2,many,TGTGCCAGCAGATCGGACTCGGTTGCAACTAATGAAAAACTGTTTTTT,CASRSDSVATNEKLFF
TRBJ2-1,-,TRBV7-2,few,TGTGCCAGCAGCCGCCGGACGGTTGAGCAGTTCTTC,CASSRRTVEQFF
TRBJ2-1,-,TRBV24-1,-,TGTGCCACCAGTGATGACTCAAAAGAGGGCCACAATGAGCAGTTCTTC,CATSDDSKEGHNEQFF